One sample yielded the 22 T cell receptor beta chains listed below, sequenced in a study of shared clonotypes between healthy human individuals (dated by TCRdb to about 2020). The method behind the library was the immunoSEQ multiplex PCR assay. The source is immuneACCESS, and TCRdb retained only in-frame sequences with V and J called. Part of the clones is not carried over; for the studies checked, unresolved V genes explain less than half of this, and the remainder is unexplained. The sample table shows hundreds of thousands of clones, and approximately 96% are seen once. The ten biggest clones cover roughly 0.12% of the sample. CD8 naive samples were obtained by positive selection for CCR7 among CD45RO-negative cells, yielding a CD45RA+CCR7+ population from which TemRA cells were excluded. Sequenced sample: naive CD8+ T cells sorted from blood. Reading the label with the study, this specimen's cell subset or site is: CD45RA+CCR7+. All receptors come from a woman aged 25 to 45 in good health.

This clone has only one observation. The V gene is TRBV28, the J gene TRBJ2-7; 7 bases agree with TRBD1. CDR3 size: 13 residues. Germline V gene lookup returns CDR1 MDHEN and CDR2 SYDVKM. J was trimmed by 2 bases and V by 7 bases; bases with no gene match: 5. CDR3 residues: CASKQGPAYEQYF. CDR3 nucleotide sequence: TGTGCCAGCAAACAGGGGCCCGCCTACGAGCAGTACTTC. Filled out from reference TRBV28 and TRBJ2-7, the complete variable domain reads DVKVTQSSRYLVKRTGEKVFLECVQDMDHENMFWYRQDPGLGLRLIYFSYDVKMKEKGDIPEGYSVSREKKERFSLILESASTNQTSMYLCASKQGPAYEQYFGPGTRLTVT.

The chain carries TRBV6-5 and TRBJ2-1; D remains ambiguous. V was clipped by 6 bases and J by 8 bases, with 8 bases between them. Germline V gene sequence: CDR1 MNHEY, CDR2 SVGAGI. This CDR3 comprises 11 residues. CDR3 region: CASRSFDEQFF. The CDR3 region has the DNA TGTGCCAGCAGGTCATTTGATGAGCAGTTCTTC.

This chain uses TRBV5-6 with TRBJ2-7; D unclear. Trimming pared 0 bases from V and 4 bases from J, leaving 11 bases between. Germline V lookup: CDR1 SGHDT, CDR2 YYEEEE. The CDR3 is made up of 14 amino acids. DNA of the CDR3: TGTGCCAGCAGCTTGGGGTTCAGCATATACGAGCAGTACTTC. Encoded protein: CASSLGFSIYEQYF.

The genes are TRBV7-9 and TRBJ2-7; D gene unclear. This CDR3 region has 13 residues. Germline CDR1 is SEHNR and CDR2 is FQNEAQ (reference sequence). V lost 2 bases and J lost 6, with 11 bases in between. DNA for the CDR3: TGTGCCAGCAGCTTACCAGTACAAGGCGAGCAGTACTTC. Residues: CASSLPVQGEQYF.

The chain recombines TRBV27 with TRBJ1-5; the match to TRBD1 covers 8 bases. The germline V gene has CDR1 MNHEY and CDR2 SMNVEV (reference sequence). The CDR3 is 17 amino acids. With V trimmed by 5 bases and J by 4 bases, 13 bases remained unmatched. The CDR3 region has the DNA TGTGCCAGCAGTCGCTTACCCAGGGGGCGTGGGAATCAGCCCCAGCATTTT. Translated, it gives CASSRLPRGRGNQPQHF.

As to this clone: One end of the junction varies from germline; a read error may be responsible. The rearrangement joins TRBV27 to TRBJ1-1; D perhaps matches TRBD1 (6 bases). CDR1 and CDR2 from the germline V gene are MNHEY and SMNVEV (reference sequence). The CDR3 consists of 13 residues. For the CDR3, the DNA is TGTGTCAGCAGCCCCAGGGGTAACACTGAAGCTTTCTTT. It is translated as CVSSPRGNTEAFF.

This sequence joins TRBV27 and TRBJ1-6; 10 nucleotides align to TRBD1. Unmatched junction bases numbered 7, after V lost 2 bases and J lost 3 bases. Germline-derived CDR1 and CDR2 are MNHEY and SMNVEV (reference sequence). The CDR3 spans 18 residues. The CDR3 nucleotides are TGTGCCAGCAGTTTAGGTCGCCGGGACAGGGGCTATAATTCACCCCTCCACTTT. Protein: CASSLGRRDRGYNSPLHF.

The rearrangement uses TRBV19 and TRBJ1-1; D gene unclear. Between the trimmed V and J ends, which lost 3 bases and 1 base, there was a span of 6 bases. The germline V gene encodes CDR1 LNHDA and CDR2 SQIVND (reference sequence). The CDR3 totals 13 residues. The CDR3 is CASSIPENTEAFF. CDR3 bases: TGTGCCAGTAGTATTCCAGAGAACACTGAAGCTTTCTTT.

CDR3 DNA sequence: TGCGCCAGCAGCCAAGTCGGTAGGGCTGAAGCTTTCTTT. Protein sequence: CASSQVGRAEAFF. This rearrangement joins TRBV4-1 to TRBJ1-1; D not certain. The CDR3 is 13 amino acids. The germline gives CDR1 MGHRA, CDR2 YSYEKL. V was shortened by 1 base and J by 6 bases, with 9 bases between the two germline ends.

The rearrangement joins TRBV13 to TRBJ2-1; possibly TRBD1 or TRBD2 for D (6 bases each). The V and J ends lost 6 bases and 9 bases respectively, with 27 bases between them. The CDR3 runs 17 residues. CDR1 is PRHDT and CDR2 is FYEKMQ in the germline V gene (reference sequence). The CDR3: CASRLQGGGGRDGEQFF. In nucleotides, the CDR3 is TGTGCCAGCAGGTTACAGGGAGGTGGAGGTAGAGATGGTGAGCAGTTCTTC.

Remarks on this clone: The identical CDR3 is also encoded by other nucleotide sequences in the sample. The genes are TRBV7-9 and TRBJ2-1, with D uncertain. Trimming stripped 1 base from V and 5 bases from J, with 3 bases between. This CDR3 spans 12 amino acids. Germline CDR1 reads SEHNR; CDR2 reads FQNEAQ (reference sequence). The CDR3 here is CASSLGHNEQFF. The CDR3 region has the DNA TGTGCCAGCAGCTTAGGACACAATGAGCAGTTCTTC.

The rearrangement uses TRBV19 and TRBJ1-4; 7 bases match TRBD1. J lost 3 bases, V lost 4 bases, and 5 bases had no gene match. CDR1 is LNHDA, CDR2 SQIVND, per germline (reference sequence). CDR3 length: 15 residues. The DNA of the CDR3 is TGTGCCAGTAGTACTGCGGGACAGCCTAATGAAAAACTGTTTTTT. This translates into CASSTAGQPNEKLFF.

Concerning this clone: Distinct nucleotide sequences in the sample also encode this CDR3. The chain joins TRBV27 to TRBJ2-1, with TRBD2 matching over 8 bases. The CDR3 length is 15 residues. The V gene end was trimmed by 5 bases and the J gene end by 4 bases; junction bases not matched to a gene: 7. CDR1 and CDR2 from the germline V gene are MNHEY and SMNVEV (reference sequence). The CDR3 nucleotides read TGTGCCAGCAGTCGTACTAGCGGCCCATACAATGAGCAGTTCTTC. Translation: CASSRTSGPYNEQFF.

The chain uses TRBV27 and TRBJ2-1; 8 positions agree with TRBD2. There are 13 residues in the CDR3. Germline CDR1 and CDR2: MNHEY and SMNVEV (reference sequence). V lost 5 bases to trimming and J lost 6 bases; unmatched junction nucleotides: 3. Here the CDR3 reads CASSGGLANEQFF. CDR3 DNA sequence: TGTGCCAGCAGTGGTGGACTAGCCAATGAGCAGTTCTTC.

This chain links TRBV27 with TRBJ2-1; TRBD1 aligns across 8 bases. CDR1 MNHEY and CDR2 SMNVEV come from the germline V gene (reference sequence). The V segment lost 7 bases and the J segment 8 bases; nucleotides outside the gene matches: 10. The CDR3 has 14 residues. CDR3 bases: TGTGCCAGCATGCGGACAGGGATGATCGATGAGCAGTTCTTC. This codes for CASMRTGMIDEQFF.

The chain employs TRBV6-5 and TRBJ2-5; the match to TRBD1 covers 7 bases. The closer fit of TRBJ2-7 to the DNA end suggests the J call may be wrong. The germline V gene has CDR1 MNHEY and CDR2 SVGAGI. There are 16 residues in the CDR3. The DNA of the CDR3 is TGTGCCAGCAGTTGGGGTGACAGGGAATCGCCCTACGAGCAGTACTTC. As protein: CASSWGDRESPYEQYF.

The V gene is TRBV7-9, the J gene TRBJ1-1; D remains unclear. This CDR3 contains 13 residues. Germline V gene lookup returns CDR1 SEHNR and CDR2 FQNEAQ (reference sequence). V dropped 1 base and J dropped 6 bases, with 9 bases sitting between them. Here the CDR3 reads CASSLGPYPEAFF. CDR3 coding DNA: TGTGCCAGCAGCTTAGGTCCATATCCTGAAGCTTTCTTT.

With regard to this clone: Different DNA sequences within this sample yield the same CDR3. The chain has TRBV13 and TRBJ2-7, with D unclear. The CDR3 is 13 residues long. Trimming removed 0 bases from V and 1 base from J, with 4 bases in between. Germline values: CDR1 PRHDT, CDR2 FYEKMQ (reference sequence). In nucleotides, the CDR3 is TGTGCCAGCAGCTTAGGCAGATCCTACGAGCAGTACTTC. Protein: CASSLGRSYEQYF.

The chain joins TRBV28 to TRBJ1-1; D gene uncertain. Germline CDR1 MDHEN, CDR2 SYDVKM. V was shortened by 6 bases and J by 1 base, with 9 bases between the two germline ends. CDR3 length: 13 residues. CDR3 bases: TGTGCCAGCAGCCAACTGGGGAACACTGAAGCTTTCTTT. Its protein product is CASSQLGNTEAFF.

V and J are TRBV11-3 and TRBJ2-2, with D hard to call. Germline lookup yields CDR1 SGHNT and CDR2 YENEEA. V lost 2 bases, J lost 4 bases, and 5 bases lay in between. The CDR3 has 13 residues. Here the CDR3 reads CASSLWGTGELFF. Written as DNA, the CDR3 is TGTGCCAGCAGCTTATGGGGCACCGGGGAGCTGTTTTTT.

The chain has TRBV4-1 and TRBJ2-5, with 7 positions matching TRBD1. Judging by the DNA end, TRBJ2-7 fits better; the J call may be wrong. The CDR3 runs 15 residues. Germline V gives CDR1 MGHRA, CDR2 YSYEKL. CDR3 protein: CASSPRQGISHEQYF. The CDR3 DNA follows: TGCGCCAGCAGCCCTCGACAGGGAATCTCACACGAGCAGTACTTC.

This clone appeared a single time. The chain has TRBV13 and TRBJ2-3; the match to TRBD2 covers 8 bases. Germline trimming cut 0 bases from V and 2 bases from J; bases unmatched to any gene: 7. The CDR3 has 17 residues. Germline CDR1 is PRHDT and CDR2 is FYEKMQ (reference sequence). The CDR3 DNA sequence: TGTGCCAGCAGCTTAGGCCGGGCGGGAGGCCCCACAGATACGCAGTATTTT. Residues: CASSLGRAGGPTDTQYF.